This T cell receptor (beta chain) is drawn from a study of blood T cell repertoires in COVID-19. About the study: The United States, Italy and Spain supplied acute and convalescent COVID-19 samples.

The germline gives CDR1 LNHDA, CDR2 SQIVND (reference sequence). V dropped 5 bases and J dropped 4 bases, with 8 bases sitting between them. The CDR3 covers 13 residues. The assay was immunoSEQ multiplex PCR, and TCRdb's table has in-frame clones only and misses some. The sample lists 50,000 to 70,000 clones, more than 80% seen once, with approximately 8.3% in the top ten. This TCR was sampled from a human donor with active COVID-19. The donor label of this sample is uncertain. The sample comprised peripheral blood. The gene calls are TRBV19 and TRBJ2-2; tentatively, D is TRBD2 (5 bases). The CDR3 DNA reads as TGTGCCAGTAGTGGACTTGGCACCGGGGAGCTGTTTTTT. Protein product: CASSGLGTGELFF.